The 23 T cell receptor beta chains below were found in one sample sequenced in a study of cytomegalovirus exposure and HLA in healthy donors. PCR amplification relied on 60 Vbeta primers (plus 13 Jbeta primers). TCRdb keeps only in-frame clones here, not all; method: immunoSEQ multiplex PCR. The data hold hundreds of thousands of clones, with about 77% observed a single time. The specimen sequenced was PBMCs. Receptors were obtained from a woman younger than 45 in good health and CMV-seronegative.

The CDR3 reads CASSLVKGKVGEQYF. DNA for the CDR3: TGTGCCAGCAGCTTAGTAAAGGGGAAGGTGGGCGAGCAGTACTTC. V and J are TRBV7-9 and TRBJ2-7, with D tentatively TRBD1 (5 bases). The germline V gene has CDR1 SEHNR and CDR2 FQNEAQ (reference sequence). CDR3 length: 15 residues. The V end lost 1 base, the J end lost 6 bases, and 16 bases lay between the germline ends.

This CDR3 is CATSRGANEKLFF. In DNA, the CDR3 is TGTGCCACCAGCAGGGGAGCGAATGAAAAACTGTTTTTT. The rearrangement joins TRBV15 to TRBJ1-4; unclear D gene. V lost 3 bases and J lost 5, with 7 bases in between. CDR3 length: 13 amino acids. Germline V gene lookup returns CDR1 LNHNV and CDR2 YYDKDF (reference sequence).

This sequence joins TRBV27 and TRBJ1-1, with D perhaps TRBD1 (5 bases). The CDR3 is 14 amino acids. Trimming stripped 3 bases from V and 4 bases from J, with 12 bases between. CDR1 is MNHEY, CDR2 SMNVEV, per germline (reference sequence). The CDR3 loop reads CASSFGGRGTEAFF. Here the CDR3 DNA reads TGTGCCAGCAGTTTCGGGGGGAGGGGCACTGAAGCTTTCTTT.

The chain joins TRBV7-3 to TRBJ2-6; D possibly corresponds to TRBD2 (6 bases). The length of the CDR3 is 17 residues. The germline V gene encodes CDR1 SGHTA and CDR2 FQGTGA. V shed 5 bases and J shed 4 bases, with 18 bases lying between them. In DNA, the CDR3 is TGTGCCAGCAGCCCCGGGAGCAAGCCGGGAGGGGCCAACGTCCTGACTTTC. It encodes CASSPGSKPGGANVLTF.

In this sample, this clone turned up once. The chain combines TRBV5-1 with TRBJ1-4; TRBD1 might be the D (5 bases). CDR1 SGHRS and CDR2 YFSETQ come from the germline V gene. V lost 2 bases, J lost 0 bases, and 8 bases lay in between. The CDR3 runs to 15 residues. The CDR3 bases are TGCGCCAGCAGCTTCCAGGGTTCAACTAATGAAAAACTGTTTTTT. It yields the protein CASSFQGSTNEKLFF.

The rearrangement links TRBV5-4 to TRBJ1-6, with 8 bases identical to TRBD1. Trimming removed 3 bases from V and 5 bases from J; junction bases left unmatched: 16. CDR3 length equals 19 residues. Germline values: CDR1 SGHNT, CDR2 YYREEE (reference sequence). CDR3 loop: CASSYPPLHTGGNNSPLHF. DNA of the CDR3: TGTGCCAGCAGCTACCCACCCCTTCATACAGGGGGGAATAATTCACCCCTCCACTTT. Variable domain in full (rest from reference TRBV5-4 and TRBJ1-6): ETGVTQSPTHLIKTRGQQVTLRCSSQSGHNTVSWYQQALGQGPQFIFQYYREEENGRGNFPPRFSGLQFPNYSSELNVNALELDDSALYLCASSYPPLHTGGNNSPLHFGNGTRLTVT.

This clone was seen only a few times. This sequence joins TRBV2 and TRBJ2-3; weak D call: TRBD1 (5 bases). Germline CDR1 reads SNHLY; CDR2 reads FYNNEI. This CDR3 contains 14 residues. V lost 5 bases and J 2 bases, leaving 11 bases between the germline ends. The CDR3, as DNA: TGTGCCAGCAGTCCCCAGGGAAACACAGATACGCAGTATTTT. Protein: CASSPQGNTDTQYF. The complete variable domain, with remaining parts taken from reference TRBV2 and TRBJ2-3, reads EPEVTQTPSHQVTQMGQEVILRCVPISNHLYFYWYRQILGQKVEFLVSFYNNEISEKSEIFDDQFSVERPDGSNFTLKIRSTKLEDSAMYFCASSPQGNTDTQYFGPGTRLTVL.

This clone was counted only a few times. The chain recombines TRBV30 with TRBJ1-5; D call uncertain. CDR3 size: 13 residues. Looked up from germline, CDR1 is GTSNPN and CDR2 is SVGIG (reference sequence). V was cut by 0 bases and J by 3 bases, with 6 bases left in between. DNA for the CDR3: TGTGCCTGGAGTGTCGACACCAATCAGCCCCAGCATTTT. The encoded protein is CAWSVDTNQPQHF.

This clone was recorded only once. The chain has TRBV6-4 and TRBJ1-1; TRBD1 matches at 8 bases. The ends lost 5 bases at V and 5 bases at J; junction bases unmatched: 19. The CDR3 sequence is 18 residues long. Germline V gene data show CDR1 as MRHNA and CDR2 as SNTAGT. This CDR3 is CASSKIGIGTGIITEAFF. The CDR3 DNA reads as TGTGCCAGCAGTAAGATTGGAATTGGGACAGGAATAATAACTGAAGCTTTCTTT.

This clone was detected a few times. The chain is built from TRBV4-1 and TRBJ2-7, with TRBD2 identical over 9 bases. Germline CDR1 and CDR2: MGHRA and YSYEKL. V lost 5 bases, J lost 2 bases, and 7 bases stayed unmatched. The CDR3 extends over 15 amino acids. In nucleotides, the CDR3 is TGCGCCAGCAGCTTGGTGACTAGCGGTACCTACGAGCAGTACTTC. It encodes CASSLVTSGTYEQYF.

Points on this clone: Within the sample, other DNA sequences also encode this same CDR3. The gene calls are TRBV29-1 and TRBJ2-2; no clear D. V was cut by 2 bases and J by 5 bases, with 12 bases left in between. The germline gives CDR1 SQVTM, CDR2 ANQGSEA. The CDR3 consists of 14 residues. CDR3: CSVELRVRTGELFF. CDR3 sequence (DNA): TGCAGCGTTGAATTACGAGTACGGACCGGGGAGCTGTTTTTT.

This chain uses TRBV6-5 with TRBJ1-2, with TRBD1 identical over 7 bases. V gave up 8 bases and J gave up 4 bases; unmatched junction bases: 10. The germline gives CDR1 MNHEY, CDR2 SVGAGI. The CDR3 sequence is 14 residues long. CDR3 in DNA: TGTGCCAGCGGCATCGACAGGGATCCCTATGGCTACACCTTC. Its translation is CASGIDRDPYGYTF.

V and J are TRBV19 and TRBJ2-5; 11 bases are shared with TRBD1. The CDR3 has 15 residues. V lost 4 bases, J lost 5 bases, and 6 bases stayed unmatched. The germline V gene encodes CDR1 LNHDA and CDR2 SQIVND (reference sequence). Here the CDR3 DNA reads TGTGCCAGTAGTAATGGACAGGGGGCGGGGGAGACCCAGTACTTC. Encoded protein: CASSNGQGAGETQYF.

This sequence joins TRBV2 and TRBJ2-7; 7 nucleotides align to TRBD1. The CDR3 loop spans 13 amino acids. With V trimmed by 10 bases and J by 5 bases, 11 bases remained unmatched. Per germline, CDR1 SNHLY and CDR2 FYNNEI. The CDR3 DNA is TGTGCCACCGAAGGGACAGAACCTAACGAGCAGTACTTC. Translation gives CATEGTEPNEQYF.

To note about this clone: One end of the junction varies from germline; a read error may be responsible. V gene TRBV7-2 combines with J gene TRBJ1-3, with TRBD1 as a possible D gene (5 bases). Germline values: CDR1 SGHTA, CDR2 FQGNSA. The CDR3 covers 14 residues. Here the CDR3 DNA reads TGTGCCAGCAGCTTATCAGGGAACCGAAACCCCATATATTTT. It encodes CASSLSGNRNPIYF. The full variable domain, completed using reference TRBV7-2 and TRBJ1-3, is GAGVSQSPSNKVTEKGKDVELRCDPISGHTALYWYRQSLGQGLEFLIYFQGNSAPDKSGLPSDRFSAERTGGSVSTLTIQRTQQEDSAVYLCASSLSGNRNPIYFGEGSWLTVV.

This chain uses TRBV2 with TRBJ1-1, with a weak D call TRBD1 (5 bases). Germline lookup yields CDR1 SNHLY and CDR2 FYNNEI. Trimming left V 4 bases short and J 2 bases short, with 8 bases between. CDR3 length: 13 residues. In DNA, the CDR3 is TGTGCCAGCAGTGGACAGCTCAACACTGAAGCTTTCTTT. Its protein product is CASSGQLNTEAFF.

The chain recombines TRBV10-3 with TRBJ1-6; unclear D gene. Germline loops: CDR1 ENHRY, CDR2 SYGVKD. The CDR3 extends over 14 amino acids. V was clipped by 3 bases and J by 7 bases, with 10 bases between them. In nucleotides, the CDR3 is TGTGCCATCAGTGATCAGGAGCGGAATTCACCCCTCCACTTT. Residues: CAISDQERNSPLHF.

CDR3 sequence reads: CASSRWRTGGYNEQFF. The CDR3 DNA sequence: TGTGCCAGCAGCCGCTGGCGAACAGGGGGTTACAATGAGCAGTTCTTC. The V and J genes are TRBV7-8 and TRBJ2-1, with TRBD1 identical over 8 bases. Germline loops: CDR1 SGHVS, CDR2 FQNEAQ. There are 16 residues in the CDR3. V gave up 5 bases and J gave up 4 bases; unmatched junction bases: 10.

This chain joins TRBV5-1 and TRBJ2-3; 10 bases match TRBD1. Germline V gene sequence: CDR1 SGHRS, CDR2 YFSETQ. The trim removed 3 bases at V and 1 base at J, leaving 2 bases unmatched. The CDR3 runs to 15 residues. The CDR3 loop reads CASSSGTGGTDTQYF. The CDR3 DNA reads TGCGCCAGCAGCTCAGGGACAGGGGGCACAGATACGCAGTATTTT.

This clone was seen a few times. Other DNA sequences from this sample encode an identical CDR3 as well. The genes are TRBV10-1 and TRBJ2-2; 13 nucleotides line up with TRBD2. After removal of 3 bases from V and 4 bases from J, the junction contained 5 bases not matched to a gene. From germline, CDR1 is WNHNN and CDR2 SYGVQD (reference sequence). The CDR3 consists of 17 residues. The CDR3 DNA is TGCGCCAGCAGTGAACCGACTAGCGGGGGGTTCACCGGGGAGCTGTTTTTT. This encodes CASSEPTSGGFTGELFF.

The chain joins TRBV2 to TRBJ1-3; D unclear. The germline V gene encodes CDR1 SNHLY and CDR2 FYNNEI. Between the trimmed V and J ends, which lost 1 base and 0 bases, there was a span of 7 bases. The CDR3 extends over 15 amino acids. Here the CDR3 DNA reads TGTGCCAGCAGTGAAGTCCTCTTCTCTGGAAACACCATATATTTT. This sequence encodes CASSEVLFSGNTIYF.

The table lists this clone with a few counts. V gene TRBV6-6 combines with J gene TRBJ1-2; D remains unclear. Trimming left V 5 bases short and J 5 bases short, with 12 bases between. The CDR3 runs to 13 residues. Germline V gene lookup returns CDR1 MNHNY and CDR2 SVGAGI (reference sequence). The CDR3 is CASSTPGFYGYTF. Written as DNA, the CDR3 is TGTGCCAGCAGTACCCCAGGTTTTTATGGCTACACCTTC.

V gene TRBV7-3 combines with J gene TRBJ2-3; 11 bases are shared with TRBD1. This CDR3 region has 16 residues. The junction had 6 bases not matched to a gene; V was cut back by 5 bases and J by 2 bases. In germline, CDR1 is SGHTA, CDR2 FQGTGA. Here the CDR3 reads CASSQGQGDHTDTQYF. For the CDR3, the DNA is TGTGCCAGCAGCCAGGGACAGGGGGATCACACAGATACGCAGTATTTT.